This T cell receptor (beta chain) was captured in a study of blood T cells in healthy people across ages (dated by TCRdb to the mid-2010s). As for the study more broadly: In model experiments, template switching captured about one uniquely barcoded TCR beta cDNA molecule for every two T cells. The study measured age-related changes in TCR beta repertoire diversity using deep sequencing normalized with unique cDNA molecular identifiers. Four age groups were formed from the donors: young (average 16 years), middle-aged (approximately 42), aged (approximately 60) and long-lived (more than 75). To avoid experimental bias, donors of different ages were spread randomly across the sequencing lanes. Using the same blood draw, the study looked at two additional independent replicas of 1 million unique cDNA reads for two donors, one aged 18 to 29 and the other aged 80 or older. The full study reports these points: The long-lived group showed more naive CD4+ T cells, fewer expanded clones and increased TCR diversity than the aged group, suggesting age selection. Observed TCR beta diversity per million T cells fell roughly linearly with age, and a significant reduction was already apparent by age roughly 40. Because profiling used bulk unsorted PBMCs, naive and antigen-experienced compartments could not be compared conclusively. The percentage of naive T cells measured by flow cytometry correlated strongly with observed TCR beta diversity. Estimates of total diversity from one million sequenced T cells were regarded as lower bounds and underestimates. Donor CMV infection status was unknown, potentially confounding age-related changes in expanded clonotypes.

The method was 5' RACE. The sequencing machine was an Illumina HiSeq 2500. A second PCR of about 6 to 12 cycles was run with a J-beta primer mix and a sample-barcoded 5' primer. A template-switch 5' adaptor carrying 12 random nucleotides introduced a unique molecular identifier onto each TCR beta cDNA molecule. Each sample yielded at least 2.5 million CDR3-containing paired-end reads. First-strand cDNA synthesis was performed from all RNA using the Mint cDNA synthesis kit, with priming by a TRBC-specific oligonucleotide. After uracil-DNA glycosylase treatment, a first 18-cycle PCR used universal primers M1SS and BC2_uni_R on all cDNA. The source study handled its data this way. For normalization, 1 million high-quality reads, each with a distinct molecular identifier, were randomly selected from each sample. Instead of being binned into consensus sequences, reads that shared molecular identifiers were thrown out. CDR3 identification, clonotype clustering and error correction used MiTCR with a Q25 quality threshold and the strictest error-elimination algorithm. A nonparametric unseen species model with Euler transformation was used to estimate a lower bound on total TCR beta diversity. TCRdb ran its own pipeline on the public reads, namely fastp trimming at Q25 and MiXCR clone calling, and kept in-frame beta chains. Under each unique CDR3 protein, matching rows form one entry showing the most common genes and DNA. The authors' filters were not applied to this entry. A total of fewer than 700,000 distinct CDR3 sequences appear in this sample, 40% to 45% of them only once. The ten largest clonotypes hold around 30% of the sample.

The 35 to 40 donors, aged 6 to 90 years, were systemically healthy Caucasian individuals from Russia. Roughly 10 milliliters of peripheral blood were drawn from each donor into EDTA-treated Vacutainer tubes. Ficoll-Paque density-gradient centrifugation was used to isolate PBMCs, with at least 7 million per sample. Total RNA was extracted from PBMCs with Trizol reagent, with at least 6 micrograms obtained per sample. Naive CD45RAhigh/CD27high T cell percentages were measured by flow cytometry on a PBMC aliquot from every donor. As concerns this clonotype: Its antigen remains unidentified. No much larger clonotype is one base removed from it; base qualities were not supplied.

This clonotype was sampled from a man older than 75 in good health. Sequencing was done on a sample of blood.

Here the CDR3 is given as CASSLAGVENYEQYF. The DNA sequence follows: TGCGCCAGCAGCTTGGCCGGGGTAGAGAACTACGAGCAGTACTTC. Recombination linked TRBV5-1 to TRBJ2-7; the D gene is possibly TRBD2, with 5 bases matching. CDR3 length: 15 amino acids, cysteine to phenylalanine. Only the CDR3 DNA stays, 45 bases, in frame from base 1. Via the germline V gene, CDR1 is SGHRS and CDR2 YFSETQ. V is reduced by 0 bases and J by 3 bases, leaving a spacing of 13 bases between them.